The 26 T cell receptor beta chains presented below share a single source sample, sequenced in a study of cytomegalovirus exposure and HLA in healthy donors. The PCR employed 60 Vbeta primers together with 13 Jbeta primers. Data came from immunoSEQ multiplex PCR; TCRdb stores just in-frame clones and leaves some out. The sample records about 170,000 clones, almost 75% being singletons. The sequenced sample was PBMCs. These receptors were collected from a woman between 18 and 29 years old in good health and CMV-seropositive.

The chain recombines TRBV6-5 with TRBJ2-3; 11 bases line up with TRBD2. The junction had 6 bases not matched to a gene; V was cut back by 5 bases and J by 8 bases. The CDR3 is 14 residues long. Germline V gene data show CDR1 as MNHEY and CDR2 as SVGAGI. CDR3 nucleotides: TGTGCCAGCAGTGCGACTAGCGGGGACTCTACGCAGTATTTT. Residues: CASSATSGDSTQYF.

Only a few counts were recorded for this clone. The chain has TRBV7-9 and TRBJ2-1; maybe TRBD2 (5 bases). This CDR3 is built from 11 residues. V lost 3 bases to trimming and J lost 10 bases, with 7 bases between them. Germline V gene lookup returns CDR1 SEHNR and CDR2 FQNEAQ (reference sequence). The chain's CDR3 is CASSLRAEQFF. DNA of the CDR3: TGTGCCAGCAGCTTGCGGGCGGAGCAGTTCTTC.

The chain joins TRBV30 to TRBJ2-5; no firm D call. The germline V gene has CDR1 GTSNPN and CDR2 SVGIG (reference sequence). The ends were cut back, 0 bases at V and 4 bases at J, with 12 bases in the middle. This CDR3 has 14 residues. CDR3 sequence: CAWSVLSLSETQYF. In DNA form, the CDR3 reads TGTGCCTGGAGTGTTCTCAGTTTATCAGAGACCCAGTACTTC.

The rearrangement joins TRBV6-5 to TRBJ2-7; D possibly corresponds to TRBD1 (6 bases). From germline, CDR1 is MNHEY and CDR2 SVGAGI. The CDR3 covers 15 residues. V was cut by 5 bases and J by 6 bases, with 20 bases left in between. CDR3 nucleotide sequence: TGTGCCAGCAGTACCGCTACAGGGTACTACGGCGAGCAGTACTTC. Protein product: CASSTATGYYGEQYF.

This sequence joins TRBV27 and TRBJ1-5, with 8 bases matching TRBD1. The CDR3 sequence is 17 residues long. CDR1 is MNHEY and CDR2 is SMNVEV in the germline V gene (reference sequence). Unmatched junction bases numbered 15, after V lost 5 bases and J lost 6 bases. The CDR3 spells CASSPRTGNIRGQPQHF. The CDR3 DNA is TGTGCCAGCAGTCCCCGGACAGGGAATATTCGAGGTCAGCCCCAGCATTTT.

The chain joins TRBV25-1 to TRBJ2-7, with D unresolved. This CDR3 spans 12 amino acids. Trimming took off 5 bases at V and 3 bases at J, with 8 bases between the two ends. CDR1 and CDR2 (germline): MGHDK, SYGVNS. In nucleotides, the CDR3 is TGTGCCAGCAGTTATGGAGACTACGAGCAGTACTTC. The encoded protein is CASSYGDYEQYF.

The chain recombines TRBV18 with TRBJ2-1, with D tentatively TRBD2 (6 bases). The CDR3 has 15 amino acids. Trimming took off 3 bases at V and 8 bases at J, with 17 bases between the two ends. Germline-derived CDR1 and CDR2 are KGHSH and LQKENI. The CDR3 DNA follows: TGTGCCAGCTCACCTACACCGGGGACTGGAGATGAGCAGTTCTTC. This gives the protein CASSPTPGTGDEQFF.

This chain's CDR3 is CASSGDRAGYEQYF. The CDR3 nucleotides read TGTGCCAGCAGTGGGGACAGGGCGGGATACGAGCAGTACTTC. The rearrangement uses TRBV2 and TRBJ2-7, with 9 bases lining up with TRBD1. Germline V gene sequence: CDR1 SNHLY, CDR2 FYNNEI. Trimming took 4 bases from V and 4 from J; bases not matched to a gene: 5. The CDR3 runs 14 residues.

J is TRBJ1-6 and V is TRBV4-3; 10 positions agree with TRBD1. Germline CDR1 is LGHNA and CDR2 is YSLEER. The CDR3 sequence is 15 residues long. The J segment lost 6 bases and the V segment lost 2 bases, leaving 1 base of the junction unmatched. The CDR3: CASSQRTGGNSPLHF. The CDR3 nucleotides are TGCGCCAGCAGCCAACGGACAGGGGGTAATTCACCCCTCCACTTT.

The chain recombines TRBV7-8 with TRBJ2-7; 7 bases are shared with TRBD1. V shed 6 bases, J shed 3 bases, and the junction held 8 bases outside the gene matches. This CDR3 comprises 14 residues. CDR1 is SGHVS, CDR2 FQNEAQ, per germline. CDR3 nucleotides: TGTGCCAGCAGTTTTGACAGGGTCGGCTACGAGCAGTACTTC. It is translated as CASSFDRVGYEQYF. Complete variable domain (other parts from reference TRBV7-8 and TRBJ2-7): GAGVSQSPRYKVAKRGQDVALRCDPISGHVSLFWYQQALGQGPEFLTYFQNEAQLDKSGLPSDRFFAERPEGSVSTLKIQRTQQEDSAVYLCASSFDRVGYEQYFGPGTRLTVT.

This clone appeared a single time. The CDR3 region is CASSKRQANTGELFF. As DNA, the CDR3 is TGTGCCAGCAGCAAAAGACAGGCGAACACCGGGGAGCTGTTTTTT. The chain recombines TRBV21-1 with TRBJ2-2; no check of the table's D call, TRBD1, against the DNA was made. TRBV21-1 is reported as a pseudogene. The CDR3 is 15 residues long.

The rearrangement joins TRBV7-2 to TRBJ1-6, with TRBD1 matching 9 bases. Germline V gene data show CDR1 as SGHTA and CDR2 as FQGNSA. The CDR3 is made up of 16 amino acids. V was pared by 1 base and J by 10 bases, with 8 bases of the junction left unmatched. The CDR3 is CASSLGQGVSGSPLHF. Written as DNA, the CDR3 is TGTGCCAGCAGCTTAGGACAGGGGGTTTCAGGATCACCCCTCCACTTT.

The genes are TRBV4-3 and TRBJ2-6; D perhaps matches TRBD1 (6 bases). Germline CDR1 LGHNA, CDR2 YSLEER. V was cut by 0 bases and J by 0 bases, with 9 bases left in between. The CDR3 is 17 residues long. CDR3 residues: CASSQEGANSGANVLTF. In DNA, the CDR3 is TGCGCCAGCAGCCAAGAGGGGGCCAACTCTGGGGCCAACGTCCTGACTTTC.

V usage is TRBV27 and J usage is TRBJ2-1, with 11 nucleotides matching TRBD1. V dropped 5 bases and J dropped 7; count of bases not matched to a gene: 7. The CDR3 is 15 amino acids. The V gene's germline CDR1 is MNHEY and CDR2 SMNVEV (reference sequence). The CDR3 region is CASSRPGQGVNEQFF. CDR3 nucleotide sequence: TGTGCCAGCAGTCGTCCGGGACAGGGGGTGAATGAGCAGTTCTTC.

Only a few counts were recorded for this clone. V and J are TRBV6-5 and TRBJ1-2; 11 bases map to TRBD1. The CDR3 loop spans 13 amino acids. Germline CDR1 MNHEY, CDR2 SVGAGI. The J segment lost 6 bases and the V segment lost 6 bases, leaving 3 bases of the junction unmatched. CDR3 sequence: CASRDRGRDGYTF. CDR3 coding DNA: TGTGCCAGCAGGGACAGGGGGCGCGATGGCTACACCTTC.

The J gene is TRBJ2-1, the V gene TRBV11-3; 10 bases are a match to TRBD1. CDR1 is SGHNT, CDR2 YENEEA, per germline. The J segment lost 8 bases and the V segment lost 3 bases, leaving 7 bases of the junction unmatched. CDR3 length equals 15 residues. The CDR3 sequence is CASSFSTGGGYEQFF. The CDR3 DNA is TGTGCCAGCAGCTTCTCGACAGGGGGCGGTTATGAGCAGTTCTTC. The full variable domain, its missing parts supplied by reference TRBV11-3 and TRBJ2-1, is EAGVVQSPRYKIIEKKQPVAFWCNPISGHNTLYWYLQNLGQGPELLIRYENEEAVDDSQLPKDRFSAERLKGVDSTLKIQPAELGDSAVYLCASSFSTGGGYEQFFGPGTRLTVL.

The chain combines TRBV19 with TRBJ2-4, with a possible D match to TRBD2 (5 bases). The CDR3 covers 14 residues. Germline assignment: CDR1 LNHDA and CDR2 SQIVND (reference sequence). Trimming removed 1 base from V and 6 bases from J, with 10 bases in between. The CDR3 coding sequence is TGTGCCAGTAGTATAGGGTCGGGGAGAAACATTCAGTACTTC. As protein: CASSIGSGRNIQYF.

The genes are TRBV4-3 and TRBJ1-2; D call uncertain. V was trimmed by 0 bases and J by 0 bases, leaving 8 bases between them. Germline values: CDR1 LGHNA, CDR2 YSLEER. This CDR3 spans 15 amino acids. The CDR3: CASSQDDSPNYGYTF. The CDR3 nucleotides are TGCGCCAGCAGCCAAGACGATAGTCCTAACTATGGCTACACCTTC.

The chain links TRBV27 to TRBJ2-5; 14 bases line up with TRBD2. The CDR3 covers 17 residues. The J segment lost 4 bases and the V segment lost 6 bases, leaving 10 bases of the junction unmatched. The V gene's germline CDR1 is MNHEY and CDR2 SMNVEV (reference sequence). The CDR3 spells CASSHGLAGGEGETQYF. The CDR3 DNA sequence: TGTGCCAGCAGCCACGGACTAGCGGGGGGCGAGGGAGAGACCCAGTACTTC.

The rearrangement uses TRBV7-9 and TRBJ2-5; maybe TRBD1 (6 bases). Germline values: CDR1 SEHNR, CDR2 FQNEAQ (reference sequence). This CDR3 contains 15 residues. V was clipped by 3 bases and J by 3 bases, with 14 bases between them. CDR3 sequence reads: CASSFFPAGEETQYF. CDR3 bases: TGTGCCAGCAGCTTTTTCCCGGCAGGGGAAGAGACCCAGTACTTC.

The genes are TRBV5-1 and TRBJ2-7; no clear D gene. The germline V gene encodes CDR1 SGHRS and CDR2 YFSETQ. This CDR3 spans 15 amino acids. Trimming took off 4 bases at V and 0 bases at J, with 14 bases between the two ends. The CDR3 is CASSRATLSSYEQYF. As DNA, the CDR3 is TGCGCCAGCAGCCGAGCAACGTTGAGCTCCTACGAGCAGTACTTC.

This clone was seen more than once but under ten times. The chain is built from TRBV7-9 and TRBJ1-1; TRBD1 agrees at 9 bases. The junction had 4 bases not matched to a gene; V was cut back by 1 base and J by 4 bases. Looked up from germline, CDR1 is SEHNR and CDR2 is FQNEAQ (reference sequence). The CDR3 sequence is 15 residues long. CDR3 in amino acids: CASSLGGTGSTEAFF. The CDR3 DNA reads as TGTGCCAGCAGCTTAGGCGGGACAGGGTCCACTGAAGCTTTCTTT. Full variable domain (rest looked up from reference TRBV7-9 and TRBJ1-1): DTGVSQNPRHKITKRGQNVTFRCDPISEHNRLYWYRQTLGQGPEFLTYFQNEAQLEKSRLLSDRFSAERPKGSFSTLEIQRTEQGDSAMYLCASSLGGTGSTEAFFGQGTRLTVV.

This clone came up a few times. The J gene is TRBJ2-7, the V gene TRBV6-5; TRBD2 agrees at 11 bases. V gave up 4 bases and J gave up 2 bases; unmatched junction bases: 1. This CDR3 has 14 amino acids. The germline V gene encodes CDR1 MNHEY and CDR2 SVGAGI. The CDR3 here is CASSFSGGAYEQYF. The DNA of the CDR3 is TGTGCCAGCAGTTTTAGCGGGGGGGCCTACGAGCAGTACTTC.

The rearrangement joins TRBV6-1 to TRBJ2-5; possible D gene TRBD1, 5 bases. The J call may be incorrect, as the DNA end agrees better with TRBJ2-7. The CDR3 loop spans 13 amino acids. In germline, CDR1 is MNHNS, CDR2 SASEGT. Here the CDR3 reads CASTPDISYEQYF. As DNA, the CDR3 is TGTGCCAGCACCCCGGACATTTCCTACGAGCAGTACTTC.

As concerns this clone: At one boundary the junction diverges from the germline segment, which might be a read error. J is TRBJ1-4 and V is TRBV19; TRBD1 might be the D (5 bases). The germline CDR1 and CDR2 sequences are LNHDA and SQIVND (reference sequence). The length of the CDR3 is 11 residues. The CDR3 sequence is CGSGSGHFLVF. CDR3 DNA sequence: TGTGGCAGTGGTTCCGGACACTTTCTAGTCTTT.

The rearrangement joins TRBV9 to TRBJ1-2; 7 bases match TRBD1. V was clipped by 5 bases and J by 8 bases; unmatched bases: 12. Per the germline V gene, CDR1 is SGDLS and CDR2 is YYNGEE. The CDR3 sequence is 14 residues long. CDR3 DNA: TGTGCCAGCAGTGAGTTAGGACAGGCTTTAGGCTACACCTTC. As protein: CASSELGQALGYTF.